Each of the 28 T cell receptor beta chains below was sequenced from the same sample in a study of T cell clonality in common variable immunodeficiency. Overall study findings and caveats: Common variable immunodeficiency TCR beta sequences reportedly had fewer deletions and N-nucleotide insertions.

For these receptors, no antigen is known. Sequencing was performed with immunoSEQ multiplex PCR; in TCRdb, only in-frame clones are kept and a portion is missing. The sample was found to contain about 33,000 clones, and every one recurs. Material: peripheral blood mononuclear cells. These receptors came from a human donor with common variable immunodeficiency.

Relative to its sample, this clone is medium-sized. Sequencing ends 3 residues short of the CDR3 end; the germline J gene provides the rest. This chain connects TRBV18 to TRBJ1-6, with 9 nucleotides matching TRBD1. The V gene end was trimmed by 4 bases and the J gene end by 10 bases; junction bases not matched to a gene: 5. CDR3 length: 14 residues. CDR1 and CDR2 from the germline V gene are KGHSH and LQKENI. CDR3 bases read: TGTGCCAGCTCACTGGACAGGGGAGGCTCACCC. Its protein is CASSLDRGGSP. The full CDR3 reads CASSLDRGGSPLHF.

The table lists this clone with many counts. This chain's CDR3 is CSARASSGQGYENEKLFF. CDR3 DNA (partial): TGCAGTGCTAGAGCTAGCTCGGGACAGGGATATGAAAACGAAAAA. The chain links TRBV20-1 to TRBJ1-4, with 9 nucleotides matching TRBD1. The CDR3 end lies 3 residues beyond the end of the read and is filled in from the germline J gene. V lost 1 base to trimming and J lost 8 bases; unmatched junction nucleotides: 17. Looked up from germline, CDR1 is DFQATT and CDR2 is SNEGSKA (reference sequence). The CDR3 covers 18 residues.

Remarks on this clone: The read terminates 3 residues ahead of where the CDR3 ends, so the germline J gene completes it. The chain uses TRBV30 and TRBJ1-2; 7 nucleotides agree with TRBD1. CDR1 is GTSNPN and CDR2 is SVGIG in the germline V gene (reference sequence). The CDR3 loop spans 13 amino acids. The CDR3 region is CAWSVDRVYGYTF. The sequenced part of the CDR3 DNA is TGTGCCTGGAGTGTCGACAGGGTATACGGC. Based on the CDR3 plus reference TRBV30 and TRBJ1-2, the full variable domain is SQTIHQWPATLVQPVGSPLSLECTVEGTSNPNLYWYRQAAGRGLQLLFYSVGIGQISSEVPQNLSASRPQDRQFILSSKKLLLSDSGFYLCAWSVDRVYGYTFGSGTRLTVV.

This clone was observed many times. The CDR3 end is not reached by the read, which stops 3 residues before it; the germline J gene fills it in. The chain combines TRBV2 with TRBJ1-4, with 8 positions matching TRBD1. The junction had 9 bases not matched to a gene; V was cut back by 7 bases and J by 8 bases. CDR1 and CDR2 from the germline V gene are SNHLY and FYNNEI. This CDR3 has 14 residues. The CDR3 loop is CASTPDRDKEKLFF. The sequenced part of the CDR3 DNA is TGTGCCAGCACCCCGGACAGGGACAAGGAAAAA.

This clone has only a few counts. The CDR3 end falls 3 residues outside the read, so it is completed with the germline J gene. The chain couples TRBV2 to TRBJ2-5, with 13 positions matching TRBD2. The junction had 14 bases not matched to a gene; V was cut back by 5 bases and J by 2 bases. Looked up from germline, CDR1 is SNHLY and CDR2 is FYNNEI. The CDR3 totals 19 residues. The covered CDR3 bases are TGTGCCAGCAGTCAAACCACTAGGGCACTAGCGGGGGGGCAAGAGACC. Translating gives CASSQTTRALAGGQET. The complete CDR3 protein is CASSQTTRALAGGQETQYF.

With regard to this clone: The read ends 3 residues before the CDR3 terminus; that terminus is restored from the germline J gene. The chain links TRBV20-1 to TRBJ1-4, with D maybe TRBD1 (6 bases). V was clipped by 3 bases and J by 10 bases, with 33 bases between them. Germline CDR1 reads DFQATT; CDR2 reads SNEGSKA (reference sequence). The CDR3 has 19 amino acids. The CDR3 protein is CSARDRRQGIGVGMGKLFF. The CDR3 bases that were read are TGCAGTGCTAGGGATCGCCGGCAGGGGATAGGTGTTGGAATGGGAAAA.

The CDR3: CSARDGSGQGEQYF. The DNA read from the CDR3 is TGCAGTGCTAGAGATGGTTCAGGACAAGGCGAG. The chain carries TRBV20-1 and TRBJ2-7; a possible D gene is TRBD1 (5 bases). The read finishes 3 residues shy of the CDR3 end, and the germline J gene is used to complete it. Germline-derived CDR1 and CDR2 are DFQATT and SNEGSKA (reference sequence). V lost 0 bases and J 6 bases, leaving 15 bases between the germline ends. This CDR3 has 14 amino acids.

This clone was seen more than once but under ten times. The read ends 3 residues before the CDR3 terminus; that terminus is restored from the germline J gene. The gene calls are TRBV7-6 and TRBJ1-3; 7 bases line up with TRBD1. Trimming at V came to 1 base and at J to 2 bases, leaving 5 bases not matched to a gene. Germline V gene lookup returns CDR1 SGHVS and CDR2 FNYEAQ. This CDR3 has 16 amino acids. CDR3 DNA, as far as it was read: TGTGCCAGCAGCTTAGGGGCAACAGGGGCTGGAAACACC. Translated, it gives CASSLGATGAGNT. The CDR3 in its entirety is CASSLGATGAGNTIYF.

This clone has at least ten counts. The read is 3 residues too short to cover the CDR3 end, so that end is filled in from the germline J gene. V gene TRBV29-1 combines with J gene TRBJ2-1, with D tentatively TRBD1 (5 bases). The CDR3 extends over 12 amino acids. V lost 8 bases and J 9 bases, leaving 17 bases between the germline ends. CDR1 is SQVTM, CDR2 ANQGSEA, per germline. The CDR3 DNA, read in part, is TGCAGCCACCAATGGCAGGGCAGTGAG. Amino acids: CSHQWQGSE. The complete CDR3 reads CSHQWQGSEQFF.

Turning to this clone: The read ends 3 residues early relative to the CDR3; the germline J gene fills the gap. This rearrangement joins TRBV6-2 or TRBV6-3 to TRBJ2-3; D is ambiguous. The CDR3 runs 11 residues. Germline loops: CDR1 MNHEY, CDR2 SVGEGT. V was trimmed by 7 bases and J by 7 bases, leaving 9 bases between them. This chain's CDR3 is CASKKLNTQYF. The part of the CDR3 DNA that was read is TGTGCCAGCAAAAAGCTAAATACG.

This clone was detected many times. Partial CDR3 DNA: TGTGCCAGCAGCTTAGTTCAGGGAGGGAACACCGGGGAG. It is translated as CASSLVQGGNTGE. In full, the CDR3 is CASSLVQGGNTGELFF. The chain is built from TRBV7-6 and TRBJ2-2; possibly TRBD2 for D (6 bases). The DNA ends 3 residues before the CDR3 does, and the rest of the CDR3 is filled in from the germline J gene. Germline V lookup: CDR1 SGHVS, CDR2 FNYEAQ. V was cut by 1 base and J by 1 base, with 10 bases left in between. The CDR3 runs 16 residues.

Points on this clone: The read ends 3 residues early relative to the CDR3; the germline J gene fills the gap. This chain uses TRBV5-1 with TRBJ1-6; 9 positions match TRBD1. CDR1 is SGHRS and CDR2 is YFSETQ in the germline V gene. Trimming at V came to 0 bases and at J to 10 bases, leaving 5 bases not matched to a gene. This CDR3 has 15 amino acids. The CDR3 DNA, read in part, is TGCGCCAGCAGCTTGGAGGGACAGGGTGGCTCACCC. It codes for CASSLEGQGGSP. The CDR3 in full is CASSLEGQGGSPLHF.

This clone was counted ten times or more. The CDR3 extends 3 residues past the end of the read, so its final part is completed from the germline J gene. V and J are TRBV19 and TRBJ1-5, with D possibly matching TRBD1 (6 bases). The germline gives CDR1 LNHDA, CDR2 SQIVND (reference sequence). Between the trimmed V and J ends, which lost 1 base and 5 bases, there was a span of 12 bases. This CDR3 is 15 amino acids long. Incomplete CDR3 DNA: TGTGCCAGTAGTATAGGGGGTGGGGGCCATCAGCCC. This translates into CASSIGGGGHQP. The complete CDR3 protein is CASSIGGGGHQPQHF.

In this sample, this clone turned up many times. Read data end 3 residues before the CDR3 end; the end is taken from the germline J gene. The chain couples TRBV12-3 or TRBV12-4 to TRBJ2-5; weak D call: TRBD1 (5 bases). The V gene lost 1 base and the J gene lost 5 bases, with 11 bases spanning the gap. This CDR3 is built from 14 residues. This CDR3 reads CASSLGGAWETQYF. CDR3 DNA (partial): TGTGCCAGCAGTTTAGGGGGCGCTTGGGAGACC.

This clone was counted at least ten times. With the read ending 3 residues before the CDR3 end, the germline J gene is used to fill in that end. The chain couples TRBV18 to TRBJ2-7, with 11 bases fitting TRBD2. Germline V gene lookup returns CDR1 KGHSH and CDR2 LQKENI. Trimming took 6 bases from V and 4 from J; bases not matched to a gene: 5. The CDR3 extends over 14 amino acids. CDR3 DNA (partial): TGTGCCAGCTCCCCCGGGACTAGCGGTTACGAG. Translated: CASSPGTSGYE. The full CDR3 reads CASSPGTSGYEQYF.

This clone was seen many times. The CDR3 protein is CSARGQGPDSNQPQHF. CDR3 DNA, as far as it was read: TGCAGTGCTAGAGGGCAGGGTCCCGATAGCAATCAGCCC. This rearrangement joins TRBV20-1 to TRBJ1-5; possible D gene TRBD1, 5 bases. The read is 3 residues too short to cover the CDR3 end, so that end is filled in from the germline J gene. The germline V gene encodes CDR1 DFQATT and CDR2 SNEGSKA (reference sequence). This CDR3 region has 16 residues. Trimming cost V 1 base and J 0 bases, with 13 bases left between them.

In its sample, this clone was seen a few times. The DNA read from the CDR3 is TGTGCCAGTAGTATGGTAGGACAGAGCTCTAACTATGGC. It specifies CASSMVGQSSNYG. The full CDR3 protein reads CASSMVGQSSNYGYTF. The chain combines TRBV19 with TRBJ1-2; D perhaps matches TRBD1 (6 bases). Sequencing ends 3 residues short of the CDR3 end; the germline J gene provides the rest. The CDR3 extends over 16 amino acids. V gave up 3 bases and J gave up 0 bases, with 14 bases separating them. Germline V lookup: CDR1 LNHDA, CDR2 SQIVND (reference sequence).

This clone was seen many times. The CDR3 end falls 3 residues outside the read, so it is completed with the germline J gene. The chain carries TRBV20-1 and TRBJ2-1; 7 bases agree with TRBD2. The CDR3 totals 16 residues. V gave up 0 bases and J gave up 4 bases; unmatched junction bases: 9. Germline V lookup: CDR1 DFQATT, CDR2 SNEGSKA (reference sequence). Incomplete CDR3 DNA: TGCAGTGCTAGAGATCGGCAAGCGGGGAGTTACAATGAG. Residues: CSARDRQAGSYNE. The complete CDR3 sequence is CSARDRQAGSYNEQFF.

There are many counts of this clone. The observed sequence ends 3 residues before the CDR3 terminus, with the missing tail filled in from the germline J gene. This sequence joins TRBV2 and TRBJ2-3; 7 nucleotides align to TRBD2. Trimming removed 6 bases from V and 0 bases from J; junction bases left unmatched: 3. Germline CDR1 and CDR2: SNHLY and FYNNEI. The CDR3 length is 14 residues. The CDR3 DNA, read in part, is TGTGCCAGCAGGGCGGGGGTTAGCACAGATACG. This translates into CASRAGVSTDT. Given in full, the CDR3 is CASRAGVSTDTQYF. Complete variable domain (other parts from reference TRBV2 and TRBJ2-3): EPEVTQTPSHQVTQMGQEVILRCVPISNHLYFYWYRQILGQKVEFLVSFYNNEISEKSEIFDDQFSVERPDGSNFTLKIRSTKLEDSAMYFCASRAGVSTDTQYFGPGTRLTVL.

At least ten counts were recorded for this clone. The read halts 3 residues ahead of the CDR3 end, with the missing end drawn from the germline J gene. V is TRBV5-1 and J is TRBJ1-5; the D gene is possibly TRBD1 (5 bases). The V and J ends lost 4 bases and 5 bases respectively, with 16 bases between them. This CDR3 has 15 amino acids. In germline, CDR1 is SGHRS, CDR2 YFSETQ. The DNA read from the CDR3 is TGCGCCAGCAGCCCCCAAACAGGCAAGGATCAGCCC. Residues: CASSPQTGKDQP. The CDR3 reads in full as CASSPQTGKDQPQHF.

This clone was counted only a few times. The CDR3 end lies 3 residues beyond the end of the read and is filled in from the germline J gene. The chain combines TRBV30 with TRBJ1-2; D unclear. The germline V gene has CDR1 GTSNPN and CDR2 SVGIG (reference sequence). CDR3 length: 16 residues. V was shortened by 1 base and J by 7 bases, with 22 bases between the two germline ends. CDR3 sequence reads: CAWSEGYSTEHVGYTF. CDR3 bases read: TGTGCCTGGAGTGAAGGTTATAGCACTGAGCATGTTGGC. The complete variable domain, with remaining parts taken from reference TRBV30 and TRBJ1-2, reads SQTIHQWPATLVQPVGSPLSLECTVEGTSNPNLYWYRQAAGRGLQLLFYSVGIGQISSEVPQNLSASRPQDRQFILSSKKLLLSDSGFYLCAWSEGYSTEHVGYTFGSGTRLTVV.

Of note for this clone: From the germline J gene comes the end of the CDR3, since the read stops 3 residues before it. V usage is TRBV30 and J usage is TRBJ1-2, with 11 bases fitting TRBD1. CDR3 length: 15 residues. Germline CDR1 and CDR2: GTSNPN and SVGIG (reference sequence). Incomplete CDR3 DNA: TGTGCCTGGAGTGTATCTCCCAGGACAGGGGGCGGC. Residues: CAWSVSPRTGGG. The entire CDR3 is CAWSVSPRTGGGYTF.

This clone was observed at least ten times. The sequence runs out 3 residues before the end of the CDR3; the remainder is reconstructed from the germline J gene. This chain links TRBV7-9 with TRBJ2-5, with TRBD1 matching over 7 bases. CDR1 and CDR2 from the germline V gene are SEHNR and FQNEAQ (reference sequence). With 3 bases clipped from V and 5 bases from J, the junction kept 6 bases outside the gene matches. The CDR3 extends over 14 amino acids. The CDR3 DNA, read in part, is TGTGCCAGCAGCTTCCCAGGGGGTCGCGAGACC. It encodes CASSFPGGRET. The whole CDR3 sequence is CASSFPGGRETQYF.

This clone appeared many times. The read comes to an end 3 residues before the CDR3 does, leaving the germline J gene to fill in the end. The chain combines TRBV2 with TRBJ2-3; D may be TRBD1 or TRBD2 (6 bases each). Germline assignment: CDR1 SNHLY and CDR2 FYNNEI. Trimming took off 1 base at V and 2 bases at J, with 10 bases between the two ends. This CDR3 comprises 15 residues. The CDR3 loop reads CASSEEGEDTDTQYF. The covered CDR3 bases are TGTGCCAGCAGTGAAGAGGGGGAGGACACAGATACG.

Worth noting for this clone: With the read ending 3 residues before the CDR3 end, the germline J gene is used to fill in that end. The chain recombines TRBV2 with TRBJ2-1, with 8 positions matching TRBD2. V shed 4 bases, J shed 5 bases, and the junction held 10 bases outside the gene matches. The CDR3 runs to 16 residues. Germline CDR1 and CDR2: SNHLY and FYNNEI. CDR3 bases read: TGTGCCAGCAGTGGGGGCGGGGGGCCCAGTGACAATGAG. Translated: CASSGGGGPSDNE. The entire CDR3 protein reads CASSGGGGPSDNEQFF.

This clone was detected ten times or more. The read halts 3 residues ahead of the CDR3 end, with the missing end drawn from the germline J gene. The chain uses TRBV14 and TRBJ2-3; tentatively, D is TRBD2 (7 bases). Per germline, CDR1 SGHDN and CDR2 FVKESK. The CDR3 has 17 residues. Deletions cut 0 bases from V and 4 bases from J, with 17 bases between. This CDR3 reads CASSQDWRGPRADTQYF. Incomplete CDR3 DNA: TGTGCCAGCAGCCAAGATTGGCGGGGGCCTAGGGCAGATACG.

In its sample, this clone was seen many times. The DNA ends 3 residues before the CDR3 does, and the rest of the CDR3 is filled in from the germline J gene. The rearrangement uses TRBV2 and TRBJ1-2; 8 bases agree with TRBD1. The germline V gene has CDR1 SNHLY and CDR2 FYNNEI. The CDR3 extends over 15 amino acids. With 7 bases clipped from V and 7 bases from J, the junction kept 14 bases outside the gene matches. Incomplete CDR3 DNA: TGTGCCAGCAACTTAGACAGCGGACAGGGAGGTGGC. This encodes CASNLDSGQGGG. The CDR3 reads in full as CASNLDSGQGGGYTF.

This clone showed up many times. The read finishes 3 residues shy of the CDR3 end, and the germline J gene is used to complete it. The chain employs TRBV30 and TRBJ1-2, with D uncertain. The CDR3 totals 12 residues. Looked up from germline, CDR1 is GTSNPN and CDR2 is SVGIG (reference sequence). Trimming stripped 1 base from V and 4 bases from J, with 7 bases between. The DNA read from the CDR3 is TGTGCCTGGAGTGGGCAGATCTATGGC. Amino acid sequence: CAWSGQIYG. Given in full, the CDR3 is CAWSGQIYGYTF.